This TCR beta chain was found in a study of cytomegalovirus exposure and HLA in healthy donors. Notes on the study in general: An ancestry cluster, one associated with Asian ancestry, reportedly showed fewer N-insertions than the approximately 670-donor mean in a later analysis. Earlier analysis looked at TCR beta V segments, and most were productive about 90% or about 30% of the time. On later analysis, the bulk of CMV-associated TCR beta chains appeared to be HLA-restricted.

A few counts support this clone. What it binds is not known. The junction had 5 bases not matched to a gene; V was cut back by 7 bases and J by 0 bases. This CDR3 contains 13 residues. The germline gives CDR1 SQVTM, CDR2 ANQGSEA. Both 60 Vbeta primers and 13 Jbeta primers went into the PCR. Sequencing was performed with immunoSEQ multiplex PCR; in TCRdb, only in-frame clones are kept and a portion is missing. The profile shows over 150,000 clones, 71% of them singletons. The sequenced sample consisted of PBMCs. The V call is TRBV29-1, the J call TRBJ1-2, with 7 bases matching TRBD1. The receptor comes from a woman between 25 and 40 years old in good health and CMV-seronegative. The CDR3 protein is CSGGQTANYGYTF. The CDR3 DNA follows: TGCAGCGGGGGACAGACAGCTAACTATGGCTACACCTTC. The whole variable domain, filled in from reference TRBV29-1 and TRBJ1-2, reads SAVISQKPSRDICQRGTSLTIQCQVDSQVTMMFWYRQQPGQSLTLIATANQGSEATYESGFVIDKFPISRPNLTFSTLTVSNMSPEDSSIYLCSGGQTANYGYTFGSGTRLTVV.